The rows below give T cell receptor beta chains drawn from one sample of a study of shared clonotypes between healthy human individuals. The assay was immunoSEQ multiplex PCR, and TCRdb's table has in-frame clones only and misses some. Counted here are about 600,000 clones, 97% occurring once; the ten biggest clones make up 0.045% to 0.07%. The sample was naive CD4+ T cells sorted from blood. These receptors originate from a woman in her 30s in good health. CDR3s include the opening cysteine and the closing phenylalanine or tryptophan. Fields, in order: D gene, V gene, CDR3 length, J gene, CDR3 protein, CDR3 DNA. A D gene is named only where the DNA matches it firmly.

.	TRBV19	17	TRBJ1-4	CASSPWGGDATNEKLFF	TGTGCCAGTAGTCCCTGGGGAGGGGATGCAACTAATGAAAAACTGTTTTTT
.	TRBV28	12	TRBJ2-1	CASRGGRNEQFF	TGTGCCAGCAGAGGGGGGAGGAATGAGCAGTTCTTC
TRBD2	TRBV5-1	15	TRBJ2-5	CASSPPLAGEETQYF	TGCGCCAGCAGTCCTCCTCTAGCGGGAGAAGAGACCCAGTACTTC
.	TRBV7-8	14	TRBJ2-7	CASSLVSQGYEQYF	TGTGCCAGCAGCTTAGTTTCCCAGGGCTACGAGCAGTACTTC
.	TRBV2	14	TRBJ1-3	CASSELGSGNTIYF	TGTGCCAGCAGTGAGTTAGGGTCTGGAAACACCATATATTTT
.	TRBV7-2	14	TRBJ2-5	CASSSTRVGETQYF	TGTGCCAGCAGCTCTACCAGGGTGGGAGAGACCCAGTACTTC
.	TRBV5-1	17	TRBJ2-3	CASSPLAWVGSADTQYF	TGCGCCAGCAGCCCACTTGCCTGGGTGGGTAGCGCAGATACGCAGTATTTT
.	TRBV7-8	13	TRBJ2-1	CASSPLGNREQFF	TGTGCCAGCAGCCCCCTAGGTAATCGTGAGCAGTTCTTC
TRBD2	TRBV18	17	TRBJ2-1	CASSPLLSGIPKDEQFF	TGTGCCAGCTCACCACTCCTCAGCGGGATCCCGAAAGATGAGCAGTTCTTC
TRBD1	TRBV18	14	TRBJ1-2	CASSFPGQGSGYTF	TGTGCCAGCTCATTTCCGGGACAGGGATCTGGCTACACCTTC
.	TRBV6-5	15	TRBJ2-3	CASSYSGLVTDTQYF	TGTGCCAGCAGTTACTCTGGGCTAGTAACAGATACGCAGTATTTT
.	TRBV19	13	TRBJ2-7	CASSIQGSYEQYF	TGTGCCAGTAGTATACAGGGGTCCTACGAGCAGTACTTC
.	TRBV7-2	15	TRBJ2-1	CASSKRRKSYNEQFF	TGTGCCAGCAGTAAACGGAGGAAGTCTTACAATGAGCAGTTCTTC
TRBD1	TRBV11-2	15	TRBJ2-7	CASSLRTGVSYEQYF	TGTGCCAGCAGCCTTAGGACAGGGGTAAGCTACGAGCAGTACTTC
.	TRBV6-1	14	TRBJ1-5	CASSLHSYNQPQHF	TGTGCCAGCAGTCTTCACAGTTACAATCAGCCCCAGCATTTT
.	TRBV11-3	12	TRBJ2-7	CASSLRTYEQYF	TGTGCCAGCAGCTTAAGGACCTACGAGCAGTACTTC
TRBD1	TRBV5-1	15	TRBJ2-3	CASRTGTGVPDTQYF	TGCGCCAGCAGAACCGGGACAGGGGTCCCAGATACGCAGTATTTT
.	TRBV2	11	TRBJ1-1	CASVRNTEAFF	TGTGCCAGCGTGAGGAACACTGAAGCTTTCTTT
TRBD1	TRBV2	14	TRBJ1-5	CASSPRQGLQPQHF	TGTGCCAGCAGTCCAAGACAGGGACTTCAGCCCCAGCATTTT
.	TRBV2	16	TRBJ2-2	CASSEAGADDTGELFF	TGTGCCAGCAGTGAGGCAGGGGCCGACGACACCGGGGAGCTGTTTTTT
.	TRBV28	15	TRBJ2-5	CASSPTGPGFETQYF	TGTGCCAGCAGTCCGACAGGCCCAGGGTTTGAGACCCAGTACTTC
.	TRBV19	12	TRBJ1-1	CASSSKNTEAFF	TGTGCCAGTAGTTCCAAAAACACTGAAGCTTTCTTT